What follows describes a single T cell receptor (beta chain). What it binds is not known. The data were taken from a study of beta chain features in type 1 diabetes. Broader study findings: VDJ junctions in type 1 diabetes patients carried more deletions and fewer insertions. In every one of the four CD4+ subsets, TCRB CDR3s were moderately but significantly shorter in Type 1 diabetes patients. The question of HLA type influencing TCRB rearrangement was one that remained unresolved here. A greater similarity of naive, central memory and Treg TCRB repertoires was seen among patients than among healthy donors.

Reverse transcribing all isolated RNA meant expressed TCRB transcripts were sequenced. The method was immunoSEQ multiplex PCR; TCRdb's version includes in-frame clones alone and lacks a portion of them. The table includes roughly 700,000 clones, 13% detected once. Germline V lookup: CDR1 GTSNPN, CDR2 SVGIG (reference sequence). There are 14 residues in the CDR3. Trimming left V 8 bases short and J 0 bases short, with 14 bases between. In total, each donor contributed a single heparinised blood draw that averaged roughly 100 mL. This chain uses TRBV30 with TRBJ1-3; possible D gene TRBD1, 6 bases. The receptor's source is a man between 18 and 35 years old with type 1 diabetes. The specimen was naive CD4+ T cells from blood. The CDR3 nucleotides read TGTGCCGGAGGCAGGGGATTCTCTGGAAACACCATATATTTT. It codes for CAGGRGFSGNTIYF.